A single sample gave rise to the 8 T cell receptor beta chains below, sequenced in a study of blood T cells in healthy people across ages (dated by TCRdb to between 2014 and 2016). Libraries were made using 5' RACE. Sequencer: Illumina HiSeq 2500. A second PCR of roughly 7 to 11 cycles was performed with a sample-barcoded 5' primer and a J-beta primer mix. TCRdb itself trimmed the public reads at Q25 with fastp, ran MiXCR and retained productive beta chains. Rows merge per CDR3 protein into single entries with the most common DNA and genes. The sample contains 650,000 to 1,000,000 distinct CDR3 sequences, 35% to 40% of them found a single time. The ten biggest clones cover under 15% of the sample. The sample taken for sequencing was blood. The source is a man aged 18 to 29 in good health.

This clonotype came up a few times. The gene calls are TRBV7-2 and TRBJ1-4; 7 nucleotides align to TRBD1. CDR3 size: 16 residues. Trimming removed 2 bases from V and 7 bases from J; junction bases left unmatched: 10. CDR1 is SGHTA and CDR2 is FQGNSA in the germline V gene. CDR3 sequence: CASSLFLGGGVEKLFF. CDR3 sequence (DNA): TGTGCCAGCAGCTTATTCCTAGGGGGCGGGGTTGAAAAACTGTTTTTT.

The CDR3 nucleotides are TGTGCCAGCAGCTTTCGTGCCGGGACAGAGAACACTGAAGCTTTCTTT. Its protein is CASSFRAGTENTEAFF. The rearrangement joins TRBV7-2 to TRBJ1-1; 7 positions match TRBD1. The CDR3 consists of 16 residues. With V trimmed by 3 bases and J by 1 base, 8 bases remained unmatched. Germline values: CDR1 SGHTA, CDR2 FQGNSA. Full variable domain (missing parts from reference TRBV7-2 and TRBJ1-1): GAGVSQSPSNKVTEKGKDVELRCDPISGHTALYWYRQSLGQGLEFLIYFQGNSAPDKSGLPSDRFSAERTGGSVSTLTIQRTQQEDSAVYLCASSFRAGTENTEAFFGQGTRLTVV.

This clonotype was counted once. The junction departs from the called germline gene at one end, perhaps through a read error. The gene calls are TRBV6-5 and TRBJ2-5; TRBD2 matches at 8 bases. Germline V gives CDR1 MNHEY, CDR2 SVGAGI. The CDR3 is 15 residues long. CDR3 loop: CACSYSGGDQETQYF. The CDR3 DNA is TGTGCCTGCAGTTACTCGGGAGGGGATCAAGAGACCCAGTACTTC.

This clonotype occurred many times. J is TRBJ2-7 and V is TRBV3-1; TRBD1 aligns across 8 bases. The CDR3 is 15 amino acids. Trimming cost V 4 bases and J 5 bases; bases outside gene matches: 10. The V gene's germline CDR1 is LGHDT and CDR2 YNNKEL (reference sequence). This CDR3 reads CASSLQDRELHEQYF. CDR3 in DNA: TGTGCCAGCAGCCTACAGGACAGGGAACTCCACGAGCAGTACTTC.

This chain joins TRBV6-2 or TRBV6-3 and TRBJ2-5; D unclear. CDR3 size: 14 residues. Trimming cost V 5 bases and J 2 bases, with 12 bases left between them. Germline assignment: CDR1 MNHEY and CDR2 SVGEGT. The CDR3 DNA follows: TGTGCCAGCAGTGGCCCGGTAGGGCAAGAGACCCAGTACTTC. Encoded protein: CASSGPVGQETQYF.

This clonotype appeared many times. The chain employs TRBV10-3 and TRBJ2-4; D possibly corresponds to TRBD2 (6 bases). This CDR3 has 15 amino acids. Trimming cost V 10 bases and J 0 bases, with 16 bases left between them. CDR1 is ENHRY, CDR2 SYGVKD, per germline. Here the CDR3 reads CATGGVQGAKNIQYF. The CDR3 DNA is TGTGCCACTGGAGGGGTTCAGGGAGCCAAAAACATTCAGTACTTC.

Many counts were recorded for this clonotype. The chain is built from TRBV12-3 or TRBV12-4 and TRBJ2-7; D perhaps matches TRBD1 (5 bases). This CDR3 comprises 14 residues. Between the trimmed V and J ends, which lost 1 base and 1 base, there was a span of 8 bases. CDR3 nucleotide sequence: TGTGCCAGCAGTTTAGGACAGCCTTCCTACGAGCAGTACTTC. Translation: CASSLGQPSYEQYF.

This clonotype came up a few times. CDR3 in DNA: TGTGCCACTACTCTTTTGACCACTGAAGCTTTCTTT. Translation: CATTLLTTEAFF. V usage is TRBV12-3 or TRBV12-4 and J usage is TRBJ1-1; D call uncertain. The CDR3 is 12 residues long. Trimming took off 10 bases at V and 4 bases at J, with 13 bases between the two ends.